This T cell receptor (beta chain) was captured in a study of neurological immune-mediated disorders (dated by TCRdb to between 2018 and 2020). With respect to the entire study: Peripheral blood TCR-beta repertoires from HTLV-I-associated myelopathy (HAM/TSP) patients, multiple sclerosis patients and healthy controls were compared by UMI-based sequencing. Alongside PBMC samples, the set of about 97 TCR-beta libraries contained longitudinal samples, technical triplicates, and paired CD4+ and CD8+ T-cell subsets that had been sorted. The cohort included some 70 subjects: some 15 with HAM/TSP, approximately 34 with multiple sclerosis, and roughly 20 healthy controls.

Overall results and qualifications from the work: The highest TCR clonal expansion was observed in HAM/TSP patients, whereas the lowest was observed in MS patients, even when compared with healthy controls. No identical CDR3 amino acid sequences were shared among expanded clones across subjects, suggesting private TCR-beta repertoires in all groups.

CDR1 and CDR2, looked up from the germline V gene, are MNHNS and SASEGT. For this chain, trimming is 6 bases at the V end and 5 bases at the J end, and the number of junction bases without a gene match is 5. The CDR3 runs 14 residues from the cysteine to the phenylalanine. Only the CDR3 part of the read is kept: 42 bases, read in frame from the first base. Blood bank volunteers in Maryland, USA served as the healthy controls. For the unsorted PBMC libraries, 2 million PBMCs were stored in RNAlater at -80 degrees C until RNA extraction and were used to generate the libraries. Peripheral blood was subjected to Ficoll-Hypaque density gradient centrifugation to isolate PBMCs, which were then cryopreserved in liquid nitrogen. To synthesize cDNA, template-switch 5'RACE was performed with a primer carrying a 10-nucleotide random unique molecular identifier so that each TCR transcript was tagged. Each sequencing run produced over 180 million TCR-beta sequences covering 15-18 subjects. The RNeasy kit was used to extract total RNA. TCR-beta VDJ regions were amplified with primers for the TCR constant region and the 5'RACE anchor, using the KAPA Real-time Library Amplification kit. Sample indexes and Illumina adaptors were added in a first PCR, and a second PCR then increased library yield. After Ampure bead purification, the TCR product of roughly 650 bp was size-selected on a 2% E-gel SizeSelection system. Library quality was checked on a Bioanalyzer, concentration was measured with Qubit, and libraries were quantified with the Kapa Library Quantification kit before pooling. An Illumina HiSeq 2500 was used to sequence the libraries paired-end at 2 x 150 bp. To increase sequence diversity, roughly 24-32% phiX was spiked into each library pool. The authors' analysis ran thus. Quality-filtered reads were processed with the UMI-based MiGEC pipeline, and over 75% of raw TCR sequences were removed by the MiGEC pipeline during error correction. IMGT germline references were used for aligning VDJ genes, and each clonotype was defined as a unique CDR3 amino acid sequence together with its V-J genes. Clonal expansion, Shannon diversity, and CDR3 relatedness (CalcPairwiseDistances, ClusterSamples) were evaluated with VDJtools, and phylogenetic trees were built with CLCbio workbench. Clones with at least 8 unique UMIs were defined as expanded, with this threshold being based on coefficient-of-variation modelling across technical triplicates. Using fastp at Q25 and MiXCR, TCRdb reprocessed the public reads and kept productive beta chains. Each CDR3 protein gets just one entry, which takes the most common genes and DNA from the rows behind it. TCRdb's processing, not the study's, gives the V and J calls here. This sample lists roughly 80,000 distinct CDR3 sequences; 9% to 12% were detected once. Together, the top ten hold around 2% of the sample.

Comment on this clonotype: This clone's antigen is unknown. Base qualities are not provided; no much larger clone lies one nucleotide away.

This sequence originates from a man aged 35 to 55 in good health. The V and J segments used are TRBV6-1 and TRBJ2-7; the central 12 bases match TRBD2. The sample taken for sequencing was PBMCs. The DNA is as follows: TGTGCCAGCAGCCGACTAGCGGGAGCCAACGAGCAGTACTTC. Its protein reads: CASSRLAGANEQYF.